Below, one T cell receptor (beta chain) is given with its context. Measured with immunoSEQ multiplex PCR; TCRdb has only the in-frame clones, and not every one. Here the sample spans about 120,000 clones, roughly 87% being singletons. This entry comes from a study of T cell responses to AZD1222 COVID-19 vaccine. CDR3 length: 13 amino acids. CDR1 and CDR2 (germline): SEHNR, FQNEAQ (reference sequence). V was clipped by 3 bases and J by 6 bases; unmatched bases: 2. The chain carries TRBV7-9 and TRBJ1-1, with TRBD1 matching 9 bases. The clonotype originates from an adult in good health. The material sequenced was peripheral blood, taken on day 0 of AZD1222 vaccination. The chain's CDR3 is CASSLTGGSEAFF. The CDR3 coding sequence is TGTGCCAGCAGCTTGACAGGGGGTTCTGAAGCTTTCTTT.